Below, 16 T cell receptor beta chains from the same sample are listed, as sequenced in a study of blood T cell repertoires in COVID-19. Some clones are missing from TCRdb's copy, which holds only in-frame ones; the method was immunoSEQ multiplex PCR. The top ten hold 2.5% to 3.5% of the sample, which has 120,000 to 150,000 clones, approximately 85% seen once. Source material: peripheral blood. Receptor source: a middle-aged man with acute or convalescent COVID-19.

A word on this clone: An end of the junction differs from the germline gene, which may be a read error. This chain links TRBV7-9 with TRBJ1-1; TRBD1 matches 9 bases. The CDR3 contains 15 residues. Germline CDR1 is SEHNR and CDR2 is FQNEAQ (reference sequence). The DNA for the CDR3 is TGTGCCAGCAGCAACCGGGACAGGGACCGTTCTGAGGCTTTCTTT. Protein: CASSNRDRDRSEAFF.

The CDR3 sequence: CASSYRLAGTQFF. Written as DNA, the CDR3 is TGTGCCAGCAGTTACAGACTAGCGGGGACCCAGTTCTTC. This chain joins TRBV6-5 and TRBJ2-1; TRBD2 agrees at 11 bases. Trimming at V came to 2 bases and at J to 13 bases, leaving 4 bases not matched to a gene. The length of the CDR3 is 13 residues. Germline V gives CDR1 MNHEY, CDR2 SVGAGI.

The V call is TRBV4-1, the J call TRBJ2-5; 8 positions agree with TRBD1. This CDR3 has 13 amino acids. The V and J ends lost 5 bases and 4 bases, in that order; junction bases with no gene match: 3. CDR1 and CDR2 from the germline V gene are MGHRA and YSYEKL. CDR3 loop: CASSATGGETQYF. DNA of the CDR3: TGCGCCAGCAGCGCTACAGGGGGAGAGACCCAGTACTTC.

This rearrangement joins TRBV11-3 to TRBJ1-2; D possibly corresponds to TRBD1 (6 bases). Germline V gives CDR1 SGHNT, CDR2 YENEEA. The V and J ends lost 3 bases and 4 bases respectively, with 12 bases between them. There are 14 residues in the CDR3. The CDR3: CASSFSGHSYGYTF. CDR3 sequence (DNA): TGTGCCAGCAGCTTTTCGGGACACAGCTATGGCTACACCTTC.

The chain links TRBV28 to TRBJ2-5, with 8 nucleotides matching TRBD1. Germline values: CDR1 MDHEN, CDR2 SYDVKM. The junction had 10 bases not matched to a gene; V was cut back by 6 bases and J by 4 bases. This CDR3 is built from 15 residues. CDR3 nucleotide sequence: TGTGCCAGCAGATCAACAGGGGGTGGCCGAGAGACCCAGTACTTC. Its protein product is CASRSTGGGRETQYF. The variable domain in full, with the rest retrieved from reference TRBV28 and TRBJ2-5, is DVKVTQSSRYLVKRTGEKVFLECVQDMDHENMFWYRQDPGLGLRLIYFSYDVKMKEKGDIPEGYSVSREKKERFSLILESASTNQTSMYLCASRSTGGGRETQYFGPGTRLLVL.

The V and J genes are TRBV27 and TRBJ2-7; TRBD2 might be the D (6 bases). Germline V lookup: CDR1 MNHEY, CDR2 SMNVEV (reference sequence). The CDR3 is made up of 14 amino acids. V was trimmed by 6 bases and J by 1 base, leaving 13 bases between them. The CDR3 region is CASSDIRGSYEQYF. DNA for the CDR3: TGTGCCAGCAGCGACATCCGGGGGTCCTACGAGCAGTACTTC.

The chain recombines TRBV19 with TRBJ2-1; TRBD1 matches at 7 bases. In germline, CDR1 is LNHDA, CDR2 SQIVND (reference sequence). The CDR3 runs 14 residues. With V trimmed by 4 bases and J by 4 bases, 4 bases remained unmatched. CDR3 sequence: CASSRTGVYNEQFF. CDR3 bases: TGTGCCAGTAGTAGGACAGGTGTGTACAATGAGCAGTTCTTC.

This clone came up once. V usage is TRBV5-8 and J usage is TRBJ1-4; 8 bases align to TRBD1. V lost 6 bases, J lost 8 bases, and 6 bases stayed unmatched. From germline, CDR1 is SGHTS and CDR2 YDEGEE. CDR3 length: 13 residues. This chain's CDR3 is CASNQGAGEKLFF. The CDR3 DNA reads TGTGCCAGCAACCAGGGGGCTGGGGAAAAACTGTTTTTT.

The chain links TRBV18 to TRBJ1-3, with TRBD1 matching over 7 bases. The CDR3 loop spans 15 amino acids. The junction had 4 bases not matched to a gene; V was cut back by 5 bases and J by 0 bases. The germline V gene encodes CDR1 KGHSH and CDR2 LQKENI. In DNA, the CDR3 is TGTGCCAGCTCAGGGGGACAGAGCTCTGGAAACACCATATATTTT. Translated: CASSGGQSSGNTIYF.

The chain recombines TRBV2 with TRBJ2-6, with D unclear. Germline CDR1 SNHLY, CDR2 FYNNEI. V gave up 2 bases and J gave up 1 base, with 9 bases separating them. The CDR3 sequence is 16 residues long. This CDR3 is CASSEFPSSGANVLTF. The CDR3 DNA reads as TGTGCCAGCAGTGAATTCCCCTCTTCTGGGGCCAACGTCCTGACTTTC.

The CDR3 sequence is CALDRGHTGELFF. DNA of the CDR3: TGTGCCTTGGACAGGGGGCACACCGGGGAGCTGTTTTTT. The chain combines TRBV30 with TRBJ2-2, with 11 bases matching TRBD1. Germline loops: CDR1 GTSNPN, CDR2 SVGIG (reference sequence). The V gene end was trimmed by 7 bases and the J gene end by 3 bases; junction bases not matched to a gene: 1. The CDR3 is 13 amino acids.

This clone was observed once. This chain connects TRBV30 to TRBJ2-3; D is possibly TRBD2 (6 bases). This CDR3 is built from 14 residues. The germline V gene has CDR1 GTSNPN and CDR2 SVGIG (reference sequence). V dropped 1 base and J dropped 4 bases, with 12 bases sitting between them. The CDR3 protein is CAWSEGGAPDTQYF. In nucleotides, the CDR3 is TGTGCCTGGAGTGAAGGAGGGGCCCCAGATACGCAGTATTTT. The whole variable domain, remainder taken from reference TRBV30 and TRBJ2-3, is SQTIHQWPATLVQPVGSPLSLECTVEGTSNPNLYWYRQAAGRGLQLLFYSVGIGQISSEVPQNLSASRPQDRQFILSSKKLLLSDSGFYLCAWSEGGAPDTQYFGPGTRLTVL.

The chain uses TRBV28 and TRBJ1-5; 7 nucleotides align to TRBD1. Germline CDR1 MDHEN, CDR2 SYDVKM. J lost 1 base, V lost 10 bases, and 10 bases had no gene match. There are 15 residues in the CDR3. The DNA for the CDR3 is TGTGCCACCCGCCGACAGGGTCTGAGCAATCAGCCCCAGCATTTT. This translates into CATRRQGLSNQPQHF.

V gene TRBV19 combines with J gene TRBJ1-1, with D perhaps matching TRBD1 (5 bases). The CDR3 has 16 amino acids. Trimming stripped 7 bases from V and 1 base from J, with 19 bases between. CDR1 LNHDA and CDR2 SQIVND come from the germline V gene (reference sequence). Here the CDR3 DNA reads TGTGCCAGTACCCTAGGAAGGGGATCCAAGAACACTGAAGCTTTCTTT. It is translated as CASTLGRGSKNTEAFF.

V is TRBV5-4 and J is TRBJ1-2; no reliable D call. The CDR3 spans 14 residues. V lost 0 bases to trimming and J lost 8 bases, with 14 bases between them. CDR1 SGHNT and CDR2 YYREEE come from the germline V gene (reference sequence). This CDR3 is CASSLGHPSGGYTF. CDR3 sequence (DNA): TGTGCCAGCAGCTTGGGACATCCATCGGGAGGCTACACCTTC.

The rearrangement joins TRBV19 to TRBJ1-1; TRBD1 agrees at 8 bases. V was pared by 7 bases and J by 6 bases, with 7 bases of the junction left unmatched. This CDR3 comprises 13 residues. Germline values: CDR1 LNHDA, CDR2 SQIVND (reference sequence). CDR3 residues: CASKWQGASEAFF. CDR3 sequence (DNA): TGTGCCAGTAAATGGCAGGGGGCCTCTGAAGCTTTCTTT.